This entry lists 29 T cell receptor beta chains sequenced from one sample in a study of identifying expanded T cells in peripheral blood. Only in-frame clones appear in the TCRdb table, and some are missing; sequencing was by immunoSEQ multiplex PCR. The sample contains around 78,000 clones, around four fifths of which appear only once. The sequenced sample was blood. All receptors derive from a person aged 18 to 75 in good health.

The genes are TRBV5-8 and TRBJ1-3; D might be TRBD1 (5 bases). V lost 2 bases to trimming and J lost 1 base, with 13 bases between them. CDR1 and CDR2 from the germline V gene are SGHTS and YDEGEE. The CDR3 loop spans 16 amino acids. This CDR3 reads CASSFDPGLSGNTIYF. The CDR3 nucleotides are TGTGCCAGCAGCTTTGACCCGGGACTATCTGGAAACACCATATATTTT.

The chain joins TRBV2 to TRBJ1-2, with 8 bases matching TRBD1. The germline V gene has CDR1 SNHLY and CDR2 FYNNEI. The CDR3 loop spans 16 amino acids. J gave up 0 bases and V 3 bases, and 6 bases lay outside the gene matches. The CDR3 here is CASSDPGQGSNYGYTF. DNA for the CDR3: TGTGCCAGCAGTGACCCCGGACAGGGATCTAACTATGGCTACACCTTC. The entire variable domain, with the rest obtained from reference TRBV2 and TRBJ1-2, is as follows: EPEVTQTPSHQVTQMGQEVILRCVPISNHLYFYWYRQILGQKVEFLVSFYNNEISEKSEIFDDQFSVERPDGSNFTLKIRSTKLEDSAMYFCASSDPGQGSNYGYTFGSGTRLTVV.

V and J are TRBV19 and TRBJ2-1; TRBD2 aligns across 9 bases. V was pared by 5 bases and J by 3 bases, with 8 bases of the junction left unmatched. The CDR3 runs 16 residues. Germline V gene lookup returns CDR1 LNHDA and CDR2 SQIVND (reference sequence). CDR3 sequence: CASSDRLAENYNEQFF. CDR3 coding DNA: TGTGCCAGTAGTGACCGACTAGCGGAGAACTACAATGAGCAGTTCTTC.

The V and J genes are TRBV7-2 and TRBJ1-1; 8 nucleotides align to TRBD1. Germline CDR1 reads SGHTA; CDR2 reads FQGNSA. This CDR3 has 13 amino acids. J lost 4 bases, V lost 5 bases, and 3 bases had no gene match. CDR3 residues: CASSDTGGTEAFF. Here the CDR3 DNA reads TGTGCCAGCAGCGATACAGGGGGCACTGAAGCTTTCTTT.

The chain joins TRBV19 to TRBJ1-4; D ambiguous. The CDR3 spans 14 residues. In germline, CDR1 is LNHDA, CDR2 SQIVND (reference sequence). The V end was cut by 7 bases, the J end by 8 bases, with 17 bases between. The CDR3 sequence is CASTPVLGMEKLFF. CDR3 sequence (DNA): TGTGCCAGTACCCCTGTTCTGGGGATGGAAAAACTGTTTTTT.

The rearrangement joins TRBV4-1 to TRBJ2-4; D is perhaps TRBD1 (6 bases). The length of the CDR3 is 14 residues. The V gene's germline CDR1 is MGHRA and CDR2 YSYEKL. With 1 base removed from V and 8 bases from J, the gap between germline ends came to 12 bases. CDR3 DNA: TGCGCCAGCAGCCAAGCGTCAGGGGCGGACATTCAGTACTTC. As protein: CASSQASGADIQYF.

The chain couples TRBV4-1 to TRBJ1-3; weak D call: TRBD1 (6 bases). Per the germline V gene, CDR1 is MGHRA and CDR2 is YSYEKL. V lost 1 base, J lost 0 bases, and 10 bases lay in between. The CDR3 runs to 16 residues. CDR3 in DNA: TGCGCCAGCAGCCAAGTTGGGGGCGCCTCTGGAAACACCATATATTTT. It codes for CASSQVGGASGNTIYF.

The chain is built from TRBV7-9 and TRBJ2-7; the match to TRBD1 covers 9 bases. Germline CDR1 reads SEHNR; CDR2 reads FQNEAQ (reference sequence). V trimming: 5 bases; J trimming: 4 bases; junction bases outside the gene matches: 12. CDR3 length equals 16 residues. CDR3 nucleotides: TGTGCCAGCAGCCCAAAATCCCCGGGACAGGGTTACGAGCAGTACTTC. Protein sequence: CASSPKSPGQGYEQYF.

V usage is TRBV19 and J usage is TRBJ2-5, with a possible D match to TRBD2 (6 bases). CDR1 and CDR2 from the germline V gene are LNHDA and SQIVND (reference sequence). The CDR3 is 15 amino acids. Trimming removed 8 bases from V and 5 bases from J, with 21 bases in between. CDR3 amino acids: CASGRGSGEVETQYF. CDR3 DNA: TGTGCCAGTGGCAGAGGTTCGGGGGAGGTCGAGACCCAGTACTTC.

The chain employs TRBV4-1 and TRBJ2-1; 8 bases match TRBD2. The CDR3 is 16 residues long. The junction had 7 bases not matched to a gene; V was cut back by 4 bases and J by 2 bases. In germline, CDR1 is MGHRA, CDR2 YSYEKL. The CDR3 nucleotides read TGCGCCAGCAGCCTTTCGCAGGGACTAGCCTACAATGAGCAGTTCTTC. Encoded protein: CASSLSQGLAYNEQFF.

The rearrangement uses TRBV7-3 and TRBJ2-7; 10 bases are a match to TRBD2. J lost 5 bases, V lost 5 bases, and 9 bases had no gene match. Germline V gives CDR1 SGHTA, CDR2 FQGTGA. The CDR3 totals 15 residues. CDR3 amino acids: CASSPTAGGPHEQYF. The CDR3 DNA follows: TGTGCCAGCAGCCCCACAGCGGGAGGGCCCCACGAGCAGTACTTC.

The chain recombines TRBV7-6 with TRBJ2-3, with D perhaps matching TRBD2 (5 bases). Trimming pared 6 bases from V and 1 base from J, leaving 8 bases between. This CDR3 comprises 13 residues. Germline CDR1 reads SGHVS; CDR2 reads FNYEAQ. The CDR3 DNA reads TGTGCCAGCAGTCTACTAGGCACAGATACGCAGTATTTT. Translation gives CASSLLGTDTQYF.

V gene TRBV6-5 combines with J gene TRBJ1-2; D may be TRBD1 (5 bases). Germline CDR1 reads MNHEY; CDR2 reads SVGAGI. The V end lost 6 bases, the J end lost 8 bases, and 16 bases lay between the germline ends. This CDR3 is built from 13 residues. Written as DNA, the CDR3 is TGTGCCAGCAGACCTTCGGGGGGTGGAGGCTACACCTTC. This encodes CASRPSGGGGYTF.

The V call is TRBV27, the J call TRBJ1-1; D is unresolved. V was pared by 2 bases and J by 0 bases, with 7 bases between. The germline V gene encodes CDR1 MNHEY and CDR2 SMNVEV (reference sequence). The CDR3 is 14 residues long. CDR3 bases: TGTGCCAGCAGTTTAAACCCCCTGAACACTGAAGCTTTCTTT. The encoded protein is CASSLNPLNTEAFF.

The J gene is TRBJ1-5, the V gene TRBV6-4, with TRBD1 identical over 10 bases. The germline V gene encodes CDR1 MRHNA and CDR2 SNTAGT. The CDR3 has 15 residues. Trimming removed 2 bases from V and 6 bases from J; junction bases left unmatched: 4. The CDR3 here is CASSDDRGLGQPQHF. The CDR3 region has the DNA TGTGCCAGCAGTGACGACAGGGGGCTGGGTCAGCCCCAGCATTTT.

The chain uses TRBV7-2 and TRBJ2-5; the match to TRBD2 covers 8 bases. This CDR3 region has 16 residues. The germline V gene encodes CDR1 SGHTA and CDR2 FQGNSA. Trimming cost V 2 bases and J 2 bases; bases outside gene matches: 7. The CDR3 DNA follows: TGTGCCAGCAGCTTAACCTCTAGCGGGCTTCAAGAGACCCAGTACTTC. Its translation is CASSLTSSGLQETQYF.

This sequence joins TRBV7-9 and TRBJ2-7; 7 positions agree with TRBD1. V shed 3 bases and J 2 bases; nucleotides not matched to a gene: 16. This CDR3 is 18 amino acids long. The germline gives CDR1 SEHNR, CDR2 FQNEAQ (reference sequence). CDR3 residues: CASSFDHPGGQLTYEQYF. CDR3 bases: TGTGCCAGCAGCTTCGATCACCCAGGGGGACAGTTGACCTACGAGCAGTACTTC.

The V and J genes are TRBV20-1 and TRBJ2-5; D unresolved. Germline loops: CDR1 DFQATT, CDR2 SNEGSKA (reference sequence). The CDR3 sequence is 11 residues long. V was trimmed by 3 bases and J by 1 base, leaving 3 bases between them. The CDR3 is CSARAQETQYF. DNA of the CDR3: TGCAGTGCTAGGGCCCAAGAGACCCAGTACTTC.

The chain employs TRBV9 and TRBJ2-1; D perhaps matches TRBD1 (5 bases). The CDR3 spans 17 residues. Trimming removed 0 bases from V and 1 base from J, with 14 bases in between. The germline gives CDR1 SGDLS, CDR2 YYNGEE. CDR3 region: CASSVDRQYLSYNEQFF. In nucleotides, the CDR3 is TGTGCCAGCAGCGTAGATAGACAGTACCTTTCCTACAATGAGCAGTTCTTC.

This clone showed up just once. V usage is TRBV7-6 and J usage is TRBJ2-1; a possible D gene is TRBD1 (5 bases). CDR1 is SGHVS, CDR2 FNYEAQ, per germline. This CDR3 is 16 amino acids long. The V gene lost 1 base and the J gene lost 10 bases, with 20 bases spanning the gap. For the CDR3, the DNA is TGTGCCAGCAGCTTAGTCCAGGGTAATTTGGATACGGAGCAGTTCTTC. This codes for CASSLVQGNLDTEQFF. Together with reference TRBV7-6 and TRBJ2-1, the CDR3 gives the full variable domain: GAGVSQSPRYKVTKRGQDVALRCDPISGHVSLYWYRQALGQGPEFLTYFNYEAQQDKSGLPNDRFSAERPEGSISTLTIQRTEQRDSAMYRCASSLVQGNLDTEQFFGPGTRLTVL.

The table lists this clone with a few counts. The rearrangement uses TRBV2 and TRBJ2-2, with 9 bases identical to TRBD1. The J segment lost 4 bases and the V segment lost 6 bases, leaving 6 bases of the junction unmatched. The CDR3 spans 15 residues. Looked up from germline, CDR1 is SNHLY and CDR2 is FYNNEI. The CDR3 reads CASRGGTGITGELFF. DNA of the CDR3: TGTGCCAGCAGGGGGGGGACAGGGATCACCGGGGAGCTGTTTTTT. Full variable domain (missing parts from reference TRBV2 and TRBJ2-2): EPEVTQTPSHQVTQMGQEVILRCVPISNHLYFYWYRQILGQKVEFLVSFYNNEISEKSEIFDDQFSVERPDGSNFTLKIRSTKLEDSAMYFCASRGGTGITGELFFGEGSRLTVL.

The chain couples TRBV7-8 to TRBJ1-2, with D possibly TRBD1 on 5 matching bases. The V end was cut by 3 bases, the J end by 4 bases, with 21 bases between. In germline, CDR1 is SGHVS, CDR2 FQNEAQ. This CDR3 is built from 17 residues. The CDR3 nucleotides are TGTGCCAGCAGCTTCCAACCCATGGGGGTGGGGAGCTATGGCTACACCTTC. It is translated as CASSFQPMGVGSYGYTF.

The chain employs TRBV7-3 and TRBJ2-2; D unresolved. The ends were cut back, 5 bases at V and 4 bases at J, with 11 bases in the middle. This CDR3 region has 14 residues. Germline CDR1 SGHTA, CDR2 FQGTGA. The CDR3 region is CASSPQPSTGELFF. The CDR3 DNA reads TGTGCCAGCAGCCCCCAGCCTAGCACCGGGGAGCTGTTTTTT.

V usage is TRBV7-8 and J usage is TRBJ1-1, with D possibly matching TRBD1 (6 bases). CDR1 SGHVS and CDR2 FQNEAQ come from the germline V gene. V shed 6 bases and J shed 4 bases, with 15 bases lying between them. This CDR3 is 14 amino acids long. The CDR3 sequence is CASSQTEGVTEAFF. DNA of the CDR3: TGTGCCAGCAGTCAAACAGAGGGGGTCACTGAAGCTTTCTTT. The whole variable domain, remainder taken from reference TRBV7-8 and TRBJ1-1, is GAGVSQSPRYKVAKRGQDVALRCDPISGHVSLFWYQQALGQGPEFLTYFQNEAQLDKSGLPSDRFFAERPEGSVSTLKIQRTQQEDSAVYLCASSQTEGVTEAFFGQGTRLTVV.

The chain combines TRBV7-2 with TRBJ1-1; D is ambiguous. The germline gives CDR1 SGHTA, CDR2 FQGNSA. Deletions cut 2 bases from V and 0 bases from J, with 4 bases between. The CDR3 contains 13 residues. Here the CDR3 reads CASSLQMNTEAFF. The CDR3 DNA is TGTGCCAGCAGCTTACAAATGAACACTGAAGCTTTCTTT. Full variable domain (outside the CDR3, taken from reference TRBV7-2 and TRBJ1-1): GAGVSQSPSNKVTEKGKDVELRCDPISGHTALYWYRQSLGQGLEFLIYFQGNSAPDKSGLPSDRFSAERTGGSVSTLTIQRTQQEDSAVYLCASSLQMNTEAFFGQGTRLTVV.

The rearrangement uses TRBV2 and TRBJ2-2; no clear D. This CDR3 contains 16 residues. Germline CDR1 and CDR2: SNHLY and FYNNEI. The V gene lost 4 bases and the J gene lost 4 bases, with 16 bases spanning the gap. The CDR3 sequence: CASSVSLVFVTGELFF. CDR3 sequence (DNA): TGTGCCAGCAGTGTTTCGCTAGTTTTTGTCACCGGGGAGCTGTTTTTT. Based on the CDR3 plus reference TRBV2 and TRBJ2-2, the full variable domain is EPEVTQTPSHQVTQMGQEVILRCVPISNHLYFYWYRQILGQKVEFLVSFYNNEISEKSEIFDDQFSVERPDGSNFTLKIRSTKLEDSAMYFCASSVSLVFVTGELFFGEGSRLTVL.

The rearrangement joins TRBV5-5 to TRBJ2-7; D gene uncertain. This CDR3 is built from 14 residues. From germline, CDR1 is SGHKS and CDR2 YYEKEE (reference sequence). Trimming shortened V by 2 bases and J by 0 bases, and 9 bases separated the two germline ends. The CDR3 nucleotides read TGTGCCAGCAGCTTTAGTTCCAGCTCCTACGAGCAGTACTTC. Translated: CASSFSSSSYEQYF.

This clone was recorded once. This chain links TRBV28 with TRBJ2-1; 7 bases match TRBD2. The junction had 13 bases not matched to a gene; V was cut back by 4 bases and J by 7 bases. Germline assignment: CDR1 MDHEN and CDR2 SYDVKM. This CDR3 is built from 16 residues. The CDR3, as DNA: TGTGCCAGCAGTTCCCCGGCTAGCGGCGGTCGTAATGAGCAGTTCTTC. Translation: CASSSPASGGRNEQFF.

The chain combines TRBV6-5 with TRBJ2-1, with unresolved D. The CDR3 runs to 14 residues. V was shortened by 0 bases and J by 7 bases, with 10 bases between the two germline ends. CDR1 and CDR2 (germline): MNHEY, SVGAGI. The CDR3, as DNA: TGTGCCAGCAGTTACTCGCCAGGTGGGAATGAGCAGTTCTTC. Translation gives CASSYSPGGNEQFF.